The sequence of this T cell receptor (beta chain) was determined in a study of blood T cell repertoires in COVID-19. Background on the study: PBMCs, B-cell-depleted T cells, or T cells were the source of the cDNA or gDNA that made up the material.

Repertoires were generated with immunoSEQ multiplex PCR, while TCRdb's copy carries only in-frame clones and drops some. This repertoire shows under 200,000 clones, approximately 79% found once; its top ten account for about 3%. V lost 5 bases to trimming and J lost 2 bases; unmatched junction nucleotides: 9. Per germline, CDR1 MRHNA and CDR2 SNTAGT. This CDR3 region has 16 residues. This chain connects TRBV6-4 to TRBJ2-3; 8 bases are shared with TRBD2. Sequencing used peripheral blood. The source is a woman older than 75 with acute or convalescent COVID-19. The DNA of the CDR3 is TGTGCCAGCAGTATGCTTGGCGGGAGGAACACAGATACGCAGTATTTT. Translation gives CASSMLGGRNTDTQYF.